The rows below give T cell receptor beta chains drawn from one sample of a study of OX40 agonist ivuxolimab in advanced cancers. The repertoire was sequenced with immunoSEQ multiplex PCR; TCRdb's copy has only in-frame clones and lacks some. The data show under 95,000 clones, 93% seen once. This sample comprised CD4+ or CD8+ T cells sorted from blood, obtained in a trial of the OX40 agonist ivuxolimab. These TCRs come from an adult with an advanced solid tumor such as melanoma, head and neck, liver or kidney cancer. The CDR3 runs from the conserved cysteine through the conserved F or W.

V gene	J gene	CDR3 protein
TRBV6-5	TRBJ1-2	CASSYSSRANYGYTF
TRBV5-8	TRBJ1-2	CASSWDPRDGYTF
TRBV11-2	TRBJ2-2	CASSLGQTNTGELFF
TRBV27	TRBJ2-3	CASSLEWDRRRDTQYF
TRBV28	TRBJ1-1	CASSLSGTEYTEAFF
TRBV9	TRBJ1-3	CASRPRLGNTIYF
TRBV5-1	TRBJ2-7	CASSLDWTSGVDLPYEQYF
TRBV27	TRBJ2-2	CASSLGDPMSRGELFF
TRBV11-3	TRBJ1-1	CASSLVAVLTPTEAFF
TRBV15	TRBJ1-5	CATSKDRGRHQPQHF
TRBV10-3	TRBJ1-2	CAILGGWGYTF
TRBV6-6	TRBJ1-1	CASSPRPGANTEAFF
TRBV5-4	TRBJ2-5	CASSSVAMQETQYF
TRBV7-9	TRBJ2-7	CASSEDDYEQYF
TRBV6-1	TRBJ2-2	CASSEGPGRGTGELFF
TRBV2	TRBJ1-6	CASSEGGTLGPYNSPLHF
TRBV5-1	TRBJ2-7	CASGAPSSGRSREQYF
TRBV4-1	TRBJ2-5	CASSQGGGETQYF
TRBV6-1	TRBJ1-1	CASSEAGAGGETTEAFF
TRBV19	TRBJ2-3	CASKHYERSDTDTQYF
TRBV27	TRBJ2-1	CASSYHGAGGSYNEQFF
TRBV28	TRBJ2-5	CASSSRDSPEETQYF
TRBV27	.	CASSPTALREQYF
TRBV28	TRBJ1-6	CASSKPPGDSPLHF
TRBV11-3	TRBJ2-1	CASSPGLANEQFF
TRBV27	TRBJ1-1	CASTKGLNTEAFF
TRBV29-1	TRBJ1-1	CSVIIGTEAFF
TRBV9	TRBJ1-1	CASSHGRKNTEAFF
TRBV2	TRBJ2-1	CASHRDPNEQFF
TRBV6-5	TRBJ1-1	CASSYSSGGPEAFF
TRBV6-5	TRBJ1-2	CASSPGQYGYTF
TRBV7-2	TRBJ1-4	CASKSGSATNEKLFF
TRBV27	TRBJ1-5	CASSLSGGNQPQHF
TRBV5-1	TRBJ2-5	CASSLYSQDYQETQYF
TRBV5-6	TRBJ2-1	CASSTGLAVGDEQFF
TRBV4-2	TRBJ1-4	CASSQDRNGEEKLFF
TRBV19	TRBJ2-3	CASQPFRTDTQYF
TRBV4-3	TRBJ2-1	CASSHPDTDNEQFF
TRBV9	TRBJ2-1	CASSVEAGAYINEQFF
TRBV7-9	TRBJ1-2	CASSRQGQGRGYTF
TRBV19	TRBJ2-5	CASSIRDTKTQETQYF